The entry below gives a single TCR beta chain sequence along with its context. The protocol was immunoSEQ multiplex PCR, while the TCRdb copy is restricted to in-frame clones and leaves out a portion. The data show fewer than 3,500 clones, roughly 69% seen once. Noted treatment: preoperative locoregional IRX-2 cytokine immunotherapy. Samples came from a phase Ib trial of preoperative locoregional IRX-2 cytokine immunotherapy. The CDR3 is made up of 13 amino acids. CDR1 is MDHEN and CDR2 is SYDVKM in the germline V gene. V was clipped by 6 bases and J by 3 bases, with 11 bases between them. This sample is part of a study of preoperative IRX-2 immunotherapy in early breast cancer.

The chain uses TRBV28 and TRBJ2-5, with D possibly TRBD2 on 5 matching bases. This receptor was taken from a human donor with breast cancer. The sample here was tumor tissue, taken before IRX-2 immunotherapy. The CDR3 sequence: CASSWAGKETQYF. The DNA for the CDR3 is TGTGCCAGCAGCTGGGCGGGTAAAGAGACCCAGTACTTC.